The clone carrying this T cell receptor (beta chain) was detected a few times. These data belong to a study of blood T cell repertoires in COVID-19. In the study overall: Whether acute or convalescent, the COVID-19 samples came from the United States, Italy and Spain. T cells, B-cell-depleted T cells, or PBMCs supplied cDNA or gDNA.

In the study's own analysis: It was from reference gene primer amplification that nucleated cell counts were estimated. The assay was immunoSEQ multiplex PCR, and TCRdb's table has in-frame clones only and misses some. D and trimming come from the DNA, and the V and J calls and clone size come from that table. The repertoire consists of roughly 280,000 clones, with around 80% occurring once and the leading ten covering 4% to 4.5%. Germline-derived CDR1 and CDR2 are SGHRS and YFSETQ. V shed 4 bases and J 3 bases; nucleotides not matched to a gene: 10. CDR3 size: 15 residues. V and J are TRBV5-1 and TRBJ2-7, with 7 bases aligning to TRBD2. Material: peripheral blood. The clonotype was recovered from a man in his sixties with acute or convalescent COVID-19. CDR3 in DNA: TGCGCCAGCAGCAGCGGGGCAGGTTTTAGCTACGAGCAGTACTTC. Translation gives CASSSGAGFSYEQYF.